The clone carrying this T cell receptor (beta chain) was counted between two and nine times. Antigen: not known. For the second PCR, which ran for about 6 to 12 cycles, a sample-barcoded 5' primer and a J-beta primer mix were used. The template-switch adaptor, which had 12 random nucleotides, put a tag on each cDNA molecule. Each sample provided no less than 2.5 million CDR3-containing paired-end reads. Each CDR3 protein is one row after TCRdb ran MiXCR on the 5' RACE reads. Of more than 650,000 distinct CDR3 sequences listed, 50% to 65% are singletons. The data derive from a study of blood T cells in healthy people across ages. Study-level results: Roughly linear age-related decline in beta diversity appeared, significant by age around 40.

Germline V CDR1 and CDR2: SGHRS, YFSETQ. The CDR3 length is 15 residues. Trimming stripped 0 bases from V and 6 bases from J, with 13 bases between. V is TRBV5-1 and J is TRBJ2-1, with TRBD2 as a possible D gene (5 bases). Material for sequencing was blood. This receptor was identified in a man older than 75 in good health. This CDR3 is CASSLDPGKGNEQFF. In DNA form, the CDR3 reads TGCGCCAGCAGCTTGGACCCGGGGAAGGGCAATGAGCAGTTCTTC.